These 17 T cell receptor beta chains originate from one sample sequenced in a study of naive and memory T cell subsets. Two oligonucleotides, mixed equimolar, formed the beta constant-region primer covering TRBC1 and TRBC2. Ligated cDNA was amplified by four rounds of PCR with nested alpha and beta constant-region primers and SP2. TCRdb re-called the UMI-ligation and nested PCR reads with MiXCR, one entry per CDR3 protein. Among some 30,000 distinct CDR3 sequences listed, about 18% were seen once. Material for sequencing was effector memory CD4+ T cells from blood. Subset noted: effector memory, CD45RA- CD27-. Receptors were obtained from a human donor in good health.

V and J are TRBV7-9 and TRBJ2-3, with 10 positions matching TRBD2. In germline, CDR1 is SEHNR, CDR2 FQNEAQ (reference sequence). This CDR3 has 14 amino acids. The trim removed 5 bases at V and 5 bases at J, leaving 4 bases unmatched. As DNA, the CDR3 is TGTGCCAGCAGCGCCCGACTAGCGGGAGATACGCAGTATTTT. Amino acid sequence: CASSARLAGDTQYF.

This clonotype was observed a few times. This chain uses TRBV6-2 or TRBV6-3 with TRBJ2-1, with D possibly being TRBD1 (7 bases). Germline loops: CDR1 MNHEY, CDR2 SVGEGT. The CDR3 runs 20 residues. Trimming took 0 bases from V and 5 from J, leaving 26 bases between them. As DNA, the CDR3 is TGTGCCAGCAGTTACTCGATATCGGCAGGGGGGCTTCGCCGGGACAATGAGCAGTTCTTC. Amino acid sequence: CASSYSISAGGLRRDNEQFF.

This CDR3 reads CASSEAGPRGAQHF. CDR3 DNA: TGTGCCAGCAGTGAAGCCGGCCCCCGAGGAGCCCAGCATTTT. This chain links TRBV6-1 with TRBJ1-5; D remains unclear. Germline assignment: CDR1 MNHNS and CDR2 SASEGT. V shed 0 bases and J shed 11 bases, with 14 bases lying between them. The CDR3 has 14 amino acids.

This clonotype was observed at least ten times. The rearrangement links TRBV7-9 to TRBJ1-1, with 7 bases identical to TRBD1. The germline CDR1 and CDR2 sequences are SEHNR and FQNEAQ (reference sequence). With V trimmed by 3 bases and J by 1 base, 2 bases remained unmatched. This CDR3 has 14 residues. CDR3 loop: CASSFRTGNTEAFF. In DNA form, the CDR3 reads TGTGCCAGCAGCTTCCGGACAGGGAACACTGAAGCTTTCTTT.

The CDR3 nucleotides read TGTGCCAGCAGCTTAGTGGTACAAGGCGGCGGGGAGCTGTTTTTT. Protein product: CASSLVVQGGGELFF. The genes are TRBV7-6 and TRBJ2-2; D is unresolved. CDR1 is SGHVS and CDR2 is FNYEAQ in the germline V gene. This CDR3 comprises 15 residues. V was pared by 1 base and J by 7 bases, with 13 bases between.

This clonotype was counted ten times or more. V is TRBV6-1 and J is TRBJ1-5; no reliable D call. Germline V gene sequence: CDR1 MNHNS, CDR2 SASEGT. Trimming pared 5 bases from V and 0 bases from J, leaving 8 bases between. The CDR3 sequence is 14 residues long. CDR3 coding DNA: TGTGCCAGCAGTCTCAGATATAGCAATCAGCCCCAGCATTTT. Its protein is CASSLRYSNQPQHF.

Only a few counts were recorded for this clonotype. The chain employs TRBV7-2 and TRBJ2-6, with 11 bases lining up with TRBD2. Germline CDR1 reads SGHTA; CDR2 reads FQGNSA. Losses at the gene ends were 6 bases for V and 0 bases for J; bases not matched to a gene: 7. The CDR3 totals 18 residues. This CDR3 is CASRPRLAGGSGANVLTF. The CDR3, as DNA: TGTGCCAGCAGACCAAGGCTAGCGGGGGGCTCTGGGGCCAACGTCCTGACTTTC.

This clonotype occurred a few times. This sequence joins TRBV5-1 and TRBJ2-1; D unclear. The CDR3 runs 13 residues. V gave up 0 bases and J gave up 3 bases, with 4 bases separating them. Germline CDR1 reads SGHRS; CDR2 reads YFSETQ. The CDR3 sequence: CASSLAVYNEQFF. In DNA form, the CDR3 reads TGCGCCAGCAGCTTGGCCGTCTACAATGAGCAGTTCTTC.

The table lists this clonotype with a few counts. This rearrangement joins TRBV6-2 or TRBV6-3 to TRBJ2-1; 9 positions agree with TRBD1. Germline CDR1 and CDR2: MNHEY and SVGEGT. After removal of 7 bases from V and 7 bases from J, the junction contained 8 bases not matched to a gene. This CDR3 spans 14 amino acids. The DNA of the CDR3 is TGTGCCAGCACCGGGACAGGGAGGAGAAATGAGCAGTTCTTC. It is translated as CASTGTGRRNEQFF.

The count of this clonotype is one. This chain uses TRBV12-3 or TRBV12-4 with TRBJ2-1; 10 positions agree with TRBD2. The CDR3 contains 13 residues. V lost 5 bases to trimming and J lost 15 bases; unmatched junction nucleotides: 10. CDR3 amino acids: CASSPTSGNRRFF. As DNA, the CDR3 is TGTGCCAGCAGTCCTACTAGCGGGAATCGCCGGTTCTTC.

This clonotype is judged medium-sized. A junction end diverges from the germline sequence, so it may reflect a read error. The CDR3 coding sequence is TGCAGCGTGGAAGCACAGACTAACACTGAAGCTTTCTTT. It is translated as CSVEAQTNTEAFF. This chain joins TRBV29-1 and TRBJ1-1; the D is unclear. The CDR3 covers 13 residues. Germline loops: CDR1 SQVTM, CDR2 ANQGSEA.

This clonotype showed up many times. The rearrangement joins TRBV28 to TRBJ1-3; D is unclear. Trimming removed 3 bases from V and 4 bases from J, with 7 bases in between. Germline CDR1 is MDHEN and CDR2 is SYDVKM. The CDR3 length is 13 residues. CDR3 in amino acids: CASSFRQGNTIYF. DNA of the CDR3: TGTGCCAGCAGTTTTAGGCAGGGAAACACCATATATTTT.

In its sample, this clonotype was seen many times. The chain couples TRBV28 to TRBJ1-5, with a weak D call TRBD1 (6 bases). This CDR3 is built from 16 residues. The V and J ends lost 5 bases and 1 base respectively, with 15 bases between them. Germline V CDR1 and CDR2: MDHEN, SYDVKM. DNA of the CDR3: TGTGCCAGCAGTCGTTACAGGGTGAAGAGCAATCAGCCCCAGCATTTT. This gives the protein CASSRYRVKSNQPQHF.

This clonotype was found many times. The chain has TRBV28 and TRBJ2-1; D call uncertain. This CDR3 has 13 amino acids. Trimming stripped 2 bases from V and 6 bases from J, with 8 bases between. Germline-derived CDR1 and CDR2 are MDHEN and SYDVKM. The CDR3 loop reads CASSLGLTNEQFF. The CDR3 DNA reads as TGTGCCAGCAGTTTAGGGCTTACCAATGAGCAGTTCTTC. Drawing the rest from reference TRBV28 and TRBJ2-1, the complete variable domain is DVKVTQSSRYLVKRTGEKVFLECVQDMDHENMFWYRQDPGLGLRLIYFSYDVKMKEKGDIPEGYSVSREKKERFSLILESASTNQTSMYLCASSLGLTNEQFFGPGTRLTVL.

The V call is TRBV7-2, the J call TRBJ2-1; 11 nucleotides align to TRBD2. Germline V gene data show CDR1 as SGHTA and CDR2 as FQGNSA. J was trimmed by 3 bases and V by 1 base; bases with no gene match: 14. The CDR3 contains 20 residues. The CDR3 reads CASSLGSGLAAGLNYNEQFF. The DNA for the CDR3 is TGTGCCAGCAGCTTAGGGTCGGGACTAGCGGCCGGTCTTAACTACAATGAGCAGTTCTTC.

V is TRBV6-1 and J is TRBJ2-1; 11 bases agree with TRBD2. Germline V gene sequence: CDR1 MNHNS, CDR2 SASEGT. V was clipped by 9 bases and J by 4 bases; unmatched bases: 17. The CDR3 contains 18 residues. CDR3 sequence: CASLIDFPGLAVYNEQFF. As DNA, the CDR3 is TGTGCCAGTTTAATCGATTTTCCGGGACTAGCGGTTTACAATGAGCAGTTCTTC.

This chain uses TRBV7-8 with TRBJ2-3; 7 positions match TRBD2. CDR1 and CDR2 (germline): SGHVS, FQNEAQ. The CDR3 spans 14 residues. V lost 4 bases, J lost 6 bases, and 7 bases stayed unmatched. CDR3 sequence (DNA): TGTGCCAGCAGCTATGGCGGGAGAGTGGATACGCAGTATTTT. As protein: CASSYGGRVDTQYF.